These 3 T cell receptor beta chains came from one sample sequenced in a study of blood T cells in healthy people across ages. Primers used in a second PCR of roughly 6 to 11 cycles were a sample-barcoded 5' primer and a J-beta primer mix. In TCRdb, the 5' RACE reads were re-called with MiXCR into one record per CDR3 protein. Here the sample spans some 1.4 million distinct CDR3 sequences, about 43% being singletons. The sequenced sample was blood. The origin of the receptors is a woman aged 18-35 years in good health.

As for this clonotype: Mismatch with germline at one junction end may stem from a read error. The CDR3 DNA reads as TGCCCCAGCAGCCAAGCTACAGGAGTAGATCAGCCCCAGCATTTT. This encodes CPSSQATGVDQPQHF. V gene TRBV4-1 combines with J gene TRBJ1-5; a weak D match, TRBD1 (5 bases). The length of the CDR3 is 15 residues. Looked up from germline, CDR1 is MGHRA and CDR2 is YSYEKL.

The chain couples TRBV20-1 to TRBJ1-5; tentatively, D is TRBD1 (5 bases). Trimming shortened V by 2 bases and J by 5 bases, and 10 bases separated the two germline ends. The length of the CDR3 is 13 residues. From germline, CDR1 is DFQATT and CDR2 SNEGSKA (reference sequence). This CDR3 is CSARRGLDQPQHF. CDR3 coding DNA: TGCAGTGCTAGACGGGGGTTAGATCAGCCCCAGCATTTT.

This clonotype was counted only a few times. The chain recombines TRBV9 with TRBJ2-1; TRBD1 or TRBD2 may be the D gene (6 bases each). Germline CDR1 and CDR2: SGDLS and YYNGEE. V shed 0 bases and J shed 9 bases, with 16 bases lying between them. CDR3 length equals 15 residues. CDR3 sequence (DNA): TGTGCCAGCAGCGTAGAGGGGGGCCCGTGGATTGAGCAGTTCTTC. It specifies CASSVEGGPWIEQFF.